The TCR beta chain under discussion was sequenced for a study of PD-L1 blockade in urothelial cancer. In the study overall: About nine tenths of the roughly 30 patients comprised males who had bladder-origin urothelial cancer. Patients had been given 0 to 3 earlier chemotherapy regimens. Analyses were performed on blood at 3 weeks after treatment start (the second dose) and at 6 weeks. Study results and caveats: Durable-benefit patients expanded tumor-associated blood clones more at 3 weeks.

There are a few counts of this clone. The antigen is not known. The CDR3 is 11 amino acids. Germline V gives CDR1 GTSNPN, CDR2 SVGIG (reference sequence). With 0 bases removed from V and 7 bases from J, the gap between germline ends came to 7 bases. Some clones are missing from TCRdb's copy, which holds only in-frame ones; the method was immunoSEQ multiplex PCR. The sample yields around 100,000 clones, roughly 88% seen once. Sample: PBMCs, taken around atezolizumab (anti-PD-L1) treatment. This sequence joins TRBV30 and TRBJ2-7; D is possibly TRBD2 (5 bases). The TCR originated in a man in his forties or fifties with urothelial cancer. The DNA for the CDR3 is TGTGCCTGGAGTGTACAGCGGGAGCAGTACTTC. It specifies CAWSVQREQYF.